The rows below give T cell receptor beta chains drawn from one sample of a study of shared clonotypes between healthy human individuals. Using immunoSEQ multiplex PCR, the repertoire was profiled, and TCRdb retains in-frame clones only, with some absent. The sample lists approximately 2.1 million clones; approximately 95% were seen once. The sample consisted of naive CD4+ T cells from PBMCs. All receptors derive from a man aged 18 to 29 in good health. Some clones in this sample may be carry-over from other donors' samples. CDR3s include the opening cysteine and the closing phenylalanine or tryptophan. The D gene is left open where the match is weak. For some rows the clone size is stated as once, few or many, or as a class when expanded; others skip it.

.	TRBV18	TRBJ2-5	.	TGTGCCAGCTCACCATACGGGCTCCAAGAGACCCAGTACTTC	CASSPYGLQETQYF
.	TRBV29-1	TRBJ1-2	.	TGCAGCGTCAATCAGGTTAACTATGGCTACACCTTC	CSVNQVNYGYTF
.	TRBV27	TRBJ2-1	.	TGTGCCAGCAGGGTCTCAGAAGTATTCAATGAGCAGTTCTTC	CASRVSEVFNEQFF
.	TRBV28	TRBJ2-6	.	TGTGCCAGCAACGCTGTCTCTGGGGCCAACGTCCTGACTTTC	CASNAVSGANVLTF
.	TRBV23-1	TRBJ2-6	.	TGCGCCAGCAGCACCGACTCTGGGGCCAACGTCCTGACTTTC	CASSTDSGANVLTF
.	TRBV6-4	TRBJ2-1	.	TGTGCCAGCAGTGACGGGGCAGCCCCCAATGAGCAGTTCTTC	CASSDGAAPNEQFF
few	TRBV27	TRBJ2-2	.	TGTGCCAGCACTGGGCATTACACCGGGGAGCTGTTTTTT	CASTGHYTGELFF
.	TRBV7-9	TRBJ1-1	.	TGTGCCAGCAGCTTGATCCCCCGTGGGCTCACTGAAGCTTTCTTT	CASSLIPRGLTEAFF
.	TRBV28	TRBJ1-5	TRBD1	TGTGCCAGCAGTACGGGACAGTTTAATCAAGCCCAGCATTTT	CASSTGQFNQAQHF
.	TRBV2	TRBJ2-1	TRBD1	TGTGCCAGCAGCCGGGACAGGCAGCAGTTCTTC	CASSRDRQQFF
.	TRBV30	TRBJ1-6	.	TGTGCCGGTAACGGACAGTATAATTCACCCCTCCACTTT	CAGNGQYNSPLHF
.	TRBV28	TRBJ2-1	.	TGTGCCAGCAGTTTATTCTCAGGACAGCAGACCGACAATGAGCAGTTCTTC	CASSLFSGQQTDNEQFF
few	TRBV30	TRBJ1-1	.	TGTGCCTGCAAAGAGGCCAGAAATCAAACTGAAGCTTTCTTT	CACKEARNQTEAFF
.	TRBV7-2	TRBJ1-5	.	TGTGCCAGCAGCTTAGGGTTCGGTCAGCCCCAGCATTTT	CASSLGFGQPQHF
.	TRBV29-1	TRBJ2-3	.	TGCAGCGCCGCCGGCCATGGAACGCAGTATTTT	CSAAGHGTQYF
once	TRBV11-3	TRBJ2-1	.	TGTGCCAGCAGCTTAACGGGTACCTACAATGAGCAGTTCTTC	CASSLTGTYNEQFF
.	TRBV2	TRBJ1-5	.	TGTGCCAGCAGTGATCTCCGTAGCAATCAGCCCCAGCATTTT	CASSDLRSNQPQHF
.	TRBV6-5	TRBJ2-3	TRBD1	TGTGCCAGCAGTCGACAGGGGATCGGCACAGATACGCAGTATTTT	CASSRQGIGTDTQYF
.	TRBV4-1	TRBJ2-5	TRBD2	TGCGCCAGCAGCCTGAATAGCGGGAGAAGGCAAGAGACCCAGTACTTC	CASSLNSGRRQETQYF
.	TRBV4-1	TRBJ1-1	.	TGCGCCAGCAGCCCACCTACACAGGGACACACTGAAGCTTTCTTT	CASSPPTQGHTEAFF
.	TRBV5-1	TRBJ2-7	TRBD1	TGCGCCAGCAGCGTGACAGGGTACGAGCAGTACTTC	CASSVTGYEQYF
.	TRBV2	TRBJ1-5	.	TGTGCCAGCAGTGGGTTGACAGAAGATCAGCCCCAGCATTTT	CASSGLTEDQPQHF
.	TRBV6-1	TRBJ1-4	TRBD1	TGTGCCTGCAGGGACAGGGGTAATGAAAAACTGTTTTTT	CACRDRGNEKLFF
.	TRBV29-1	TRBJ1-4	.	TGCAGCGTTGATGTAAGGGGAGGAGAAAAACTGTTTTTT	CSVDVRGGEKLFF
few	TRBV7-3	TRBJ1-5	.	TGTGCCAGCAGCCCCCGCCCGAATCAGCCCCAGCATTTT	CASSPRPNQPQHF
.	TRBV7-2	TRBJ1-5	TRBD1	TGTGCCAGCTCACAGGGGTTGAGCAATCAGCCCCAGCATTTT	CASSQGLSNQPQHF
.	TRBV28	TRBJ1-1	.	TGTGCCAGCAGTCCCCCGCCACGTACTGAAGCTTTCTTT	CASSPPPRTEAFF
.	TRBV18	TRBJ1-2	TRBD1	TGTGCCAGCTCACCCCGACTCGGTACAGGGGGCAAGGACTATGGCTACACCTTC	CASSPRLGTGGKDYGYTF
.	TRBV15	TRBJ1-2	.	TGTGCCACCAGCAGAGATAAGGACAGACATAACTATGGCTACACCTTC	CATSRDKDRHNYGYTF
.	TRBV28	TRBJ2-3	.	TGTGCCAGCCTCAACCGCGGCGGGGTCCAGGATACGCAGTATTTT	CASLNRGGVQDTQYF
.	TRBV27	TRBJ1-2	TRBD1	TGTGCCAGCAGTCCCACCCAAAACGTCCCCGGGGACAGGTGGGGCTATGGCTACACCTTC	CASSPTQNVPGDRWGYGYTF
.	TRBV6-6	TRBJ2-7	.	TGTGCCAGCAGTCCCTGGACTCCGAGCTACGAGCAGTACTTC	CASSPWTPSYEQYF
.	TRBV28	TRBJ2-7	TRBD1	TGTGCCAGCAGTCCCGGGACAGATCCTTACGAGCAGTACTTC	CASSPGTDPYEQYF
few	TRBV19	TRBJ1-1	.	TGTGCCAGTTGGATCGGGACTGAAGCTTTCTTT	CASWIGTEAFF
.	TRBV4-1	TRBJ2-3	TRBD2	TGCGCCAGCAGCCAAGGCCTAGCGGAGGGACGCACAGATACGCAGTATTTT	CASSQGLAEGRTDTQYF
.	TRBV5-1	TRBJ1-4	.	TGCGCCAGCAGCACGGAGGGACACCAAAAACTGTTTTTT	CASSTEGHQKLFF
once	TRBV19	TRBJ2-3	.	TGTGCCAGTAGTCCGAGACTAGACACAGATACGCAGTATTTT	CASSPRLDTDTQYF
.	TRBV19	TRBJ1-5	.	TGTGCCAGCCGTAACGGGGAAGCCCAGCATTTT	CASRNGEAQHF
.	TRBV30	TRBJ2-3	.	TGTGCCTGGGCTATGGGTGGATTCATAGATACGCAGTATTTT	CAWAMGGFIDTQYF
.	TRBV18	TRBJ1-2	TRBD1	TGTGCCAGCTCACCCTACGGGGGACAGGGATCTGCGGCTGGCTACACCTTC	CASSPYGGQGSAAGYTF
.	TRBV7-9	TRBJ2-7	.	TGTGCCAGCAGCTTAGAACAGCCTGGGGAGCAGTACTTC	CASSLEQPGEQYF
once	TRBV27	TRBJ2-2	TRBD2	TGTGCCAGCAGTAAACCGGGACTAGCAGCCGCCCACACCGGGGAGCTGTTTTTT	CASSKPGLAAAHTGELFF
.	TRBV5-4	TRBJ2-6	.	TGTGCCAGCAGCCCGGGGATTATCTCGGGGGCCAACGTCCTGACTTTC	CASSPGIISGANVLTF